These 26 T cell receptor beta chains originate from one sample sequenced in a study. A single record per CDR3 protein comes from TCRdb applying MiXCR to the RT-PCR reads. This sample has about 700,000 distinct CDR3 sequences, with approximately 14% found just once. Sequenced: memory CD4+ T cells from blood. The receptors come from a female donor in good health, serving as a healthy control.

This clonotype showed up just a few times. V and J are TRBV10-3 and TRBJ2-6; no firm D call. Germline loops: CDR1 ENHRY, CDR2 SYGVKD. This CDR3 has 15 amino acids. V dropped 8 bases and J dropped 0 bases, with 11 bases sitting between them. This chain's CDR3 is CAIGERDSGANVLTF. CDR3 DNA: TGTGCCATCGGAGAAAGGGACTCTGGGGCCAACGTCCTGACTTTC.

The chain couples TRBV7-3 to TRBJ1-1; D gene uncertain. Trimming removed 1 base from V and 3 bases from J, with 6 bases in between. CDR1 SGHTA and CDR2 FQGTGA come from the germline V gene. The CDR3 loop spans 13 amino acids. DNA of the CDR3: TGTGCCAGCAGCTTAATGACGGACACTGAAGCTTTCTTT. This translates into CASSLMTDTEAFF.

V and J are TRBV20-1 and TRBJ1-5; possible D gene TRBD1, 5 bases. The CDR3 runs 18 residues. Germline values: CDR1 DFQATT, CDR2 SNEGSKA (reference sequence). V gave up 5 bases and J gave up 1 base, with 24 bases separating them. The CDR3 sequence is CSAPSVSSGGESNQPQHF. CDR3 coding DNA: TGCAGTGCTCCCTCTGTGTCTAGCGGGGGTGAGAGCAATCAGCCCCAGCATTTT.

In this sample, this clonotype turned up many times. The chain has TRBV27 and TRBJ2-5; D perhaps matches TRBD2 (5 bases). CDR3 length equals 14 residues. With 2 bases removed from V and 5 bases from J, the gap between germline ends came to 12 bases. Germline CDR1 reads MNHEY; CDR2 reads SMNVEV (reference sequence). The CDR3 region is CASSLEGRRETQYF. In nucleotides, the CDR3 is TGTGCCAGCAGTTTAGAAGGCAGGAGGGAGACCCAGTACTTC.

The chain has TRBV5-6 and TRBJ1-5, with TRBD1 as a possible D gene (5 bases). CDR3 length: 16 amino acids. Per germline, CDR1 SGHDT and CDR2 YYEEEE. V gave up 4 bases and J gave up 1 base, with 15 bases separating them. CDR3: CASSDRGGGSNQPQHF. The CDR3 DNA reads as TGTGCCAGCAGCGACCGCGGGGGAGGGAGCAATCAGCCCCAGCATTTT.

This clonotype has a count of ten or more. V and J are TRBV4-1 and TRBJ2-3, with 10 bases matching TRBD2. The CDR3 covers 16 residues. Trimming at V came to 0 bases and at J to 3 bases, leaving 3 bases not matched to a gene. Germline V gene sequence: CDR1 MGHRA, CDR2 YSYEKL. CDR3 sequence reads: CASSQEASGRTDTQYF. In DNA form, the CDR3 reads TGCGCCAGCAGCCAAGAAGCTAGCGGGAGAACAGATACGCAGTATTTT.

In its sample, this clonotype was seen many times. The V and J genes are TRBV12-3 or TRBV12-4 and TRBJ2-1; D is unresolved. Trimming removed 1 base at V and 5 bases at J, with 6 bases between. This CDR3 comprises 13 residues. The CDR3 reads CASSLGRDNEQFF. In DNA form, the CDR3 reads TGTGCCAGCAGTTTAGGACGAGACAATGAGCAGTTCTTC.

This clonotype was recorded at least ten times. The rearrangement joins TRBV10-3 to TRBJ2-3, with D possibly TRBD1 on 6 matching bases. Per the germline V gene, CDR1 is ENHRY and CDR2 is SYGVKD. V lost 2 bases, J lost 1 base, and 10 bases lay in between. CDR3 length: 15 amino acids. CDR3 DNA sequence: TGTGCCATCAGTGAGAGGGCAGGGGGCACAGATACGCAGTATTTT. Translated, it gives CAISERAGGTDTQYF.

In this sample, this clonotype turned up many times. The genes are TRBV29-1 and TRBJ2-5; D gene ambiguous. The V gene's germline CDR1 is SQVTM and CDR2 ANQGSEA. CDR3 size: 14 residues. The V end lost 3 bases, the J end lost 6 bases, and 17 bases lay between the germline ends. The CDR3 region is CSVDTAFRVQTQYF. CDR3 sequence (DNA): TGCAGCGTTGATACTGCATTTCGAGTCCAGACCCAGTACTTC.

V is TRBV5-1 and J is TRBJ1-1; no definite D call. From germline, CDR1 is SGHRS and CDR2 YFSETQ. V was pared by 7 bases and J by 1 base, with 11 bases between. The CDR3 consists of 13 residues. The DNA for the CDR3 is TGCGCCAGCGCTCCCAACTCGAACACTGAAGCTTTCTTT. Protein product: CASAPNSNTEAFF.

This clonotype has more than one count but fewer than ten. The V and J genes are TRBV24-1 and TRBJ2-3; no firm D call. Germline CDR1 and CDR2: KGHDR and SFDVKD. V was cut by 5 bases and J by 4 bases, with 12 bases left in between. CDR3 length: 14 residues. The CDR3 DNA reads as TGTGCCACCAGTGTGGGCGGTATGGCAGATACGCAGTATTTT. Protein sequence: CATSVGGMADTQYF.

V is TRBV7-9 and J is TRBJ1-6; the D gene is possibly TRBD1 (5 bases). Trimming left V 5 bases short and J 7 bases short, with 15 bases between. CDR1 is SEHNR, CDR2 FQNEAQ, per germline (reference sequence). CDR3 length: 15 residues. This CDR3 reads CASSIDSRGNSPLHF. The CDR3 DNA sequence: TGTGCCAGCAGCATCGACTCTAGGGGAAATTCACCCCTCCACTTT.

There are many counts of this clonotype. This chain joins TRBV27 and TRBJ2-7; possibly TRBD1 for D (5 bases). Germline CDR1 MNHEY, CDR2 SMNVEV (reference sequence). V lost 2 bases, J lost 6 bases, and 11 bases lay in between. The CDR3 contains 13 residues. CDR3 amino acids: CASSLREGAEQYF. CDR3 nucleotides: TGTGCCAGCAGTTTACGCGAAGGGGCCGAGCAGTACTTC.

This clonotype was picked up a small number of times. This chain links TRBV6-6 with TRBJ2-5; 7 bases match TRBD2. The ends lost 4 bases at V and 4 bases at J; junction bases unmatched: 21. Per germline, CDR1 MNHNY and CDR2 SVGAGI (reference sequence). The CDR3 runs to 19 residues. This CDR3 is CASSSLASGGGRIRETQYF. Here the CDR3 DNA reads TGTGCCAGCAGTTCCCTCGCTAGCGGAGGCGGGAGAATCAGAGAGACCCAGTACTTC.

This sequence joins TRBV5-1 and TRBJ1-3; D perhaps matches TRBD1 (5 bases). V was clipped by 0 bases and J by 1 base, with 14 bases between them. Germline values: CDR1 SGHRS, CDR2 YFSETQ. This CDR3 contains 17 residues. The CDR3 region has the DNA TGCGCCAGCAGCTTGGGGGGCCTCAACCCATCTGGAAACACCATATATTTT. It specifies CASSLGGLNPSGNTIYF. Full variable domain (outside the CDR3, taken from reference TRBV5-1 and TRBJ1-3): KAGVTQTPRYLIKTRGQQVTLSCSPISGHRSVSWYQQTPGQGLQFLFEYFSETQRNKGNFPGRFSGRQFSNSRSEMNVSTLELGDSALYLCASSLGGLNPSGNTIYFGEGSWLTVV.

The chain is built from TRBV12-3 or TRBV12-4 and TRBJ2-2; possibly TRBD1 for D (6 bases). Between the trimmed V and J ends, which lost 10 bases and 4 bases, there was a span of 10 bases. This CDR3 contains 12 residues. CDR3 sequence (DNA): TGTGCCAAAGGACAGCTCACCGGGGAGCTGTTTTTT. It is translated as CAKGQLTGELFF.

This clonotype turned up a few times. The chain joins TRBV20-1 to TRBJ2-4; 11 bases map to TRBD1. CDR3 size: 13 residues. Trimming took 5 bases from V and 9 from J; bases not matched to a gene: 6. Germline V CDR1 and CDR2: DFQATT, SNEGSKA (reference sequence). The CDR3 spells CSAVGQGVSIQYF. CDR3 nucleotides: TGCAGTGCTGTGGGACAGGGGGTTAGCATTCAGTACTTC.

The chain couples TRBV6-6 to TRBJ1-1, with 9 nucleotides matching TRBD1. Germline V gene lookup returns CDR1 MNHNY and CDR2 SVGAGI (reference sequence). The length of the CDR3 is 14 residues. V lost 6 bases, J lost 2 bases, and 4 bases stayed unmatched. The CDR3 loop reads CASRRDRDNTEAFF. For the CDR3, the DNA is TGTGCCAGCAGAAGGGACAGGGACAACACTGAAGCTTTCTTT.

This chain connects TRBV12-3 or TRBV12-4 to TRBJ2-2; 7 bases are shared with TRBD1. The CDR3 is 14 residues long. V shed 7 bases and J 7 bases; nucleotides not matched to a gene: 9. DNA of the CDR3: TGTGCCAGCATCCTTAGGGGGCAAGGCGGGGAGCTGTTTTTT. Translated: CASILRGQGGELFF.

This clonotype showed up many times. The V call is TRBV20-1, the J call TRBJ2-3; TRBD2 matches 11 bases. Looked up from germline, CDR1 is DFQATT and CDR2 is SNEGSKA (reference sequence). J gave up 2 bases and V 3 bases, and 10 bases lay outside the gene matches. The CDR3 has 17 amino acids. This CDR3 reads CSASSPSTSGVTDTQYF. Written as DNA, the CDR3 is TGCAGTGCTAGCTCCCCTTCGACTAGCGGGGTCACAGATACGCAGTATTTT.

This chain uses TRBV5-1 with TRBJ2-3; D remains ambiguous. Germline values: CDR1 SGHRS, CDR2 YFSETQ. This CDR3 region has 14 residues. V dropped 0 bases and J dropped 4 bases, with 9 bases sitting between them. The CDR3 sequence is CASSLGGPADTQYF. The CDR3 DNA follows: TGCGCCAGCAGCTTGGGCGGCCCTGCAGATACGCAGTATTTT.

This clonotype was detected many times. This sequence joins TRBV12-3 or TRBV12-4 and TRBJ2-7; 11 nucleotides line up with TRBD2. V lost 6 bases to trimming and J lost 3 bases; unmatched junction nucleotides: 4. This CDR3 comprises 14 residues. CDR3 loop: CASRDSGRVYEQYF. The DNA for the CDR3 is TGTGCCAGCAGGGATAGCGGGAGGGTCTACGAGCAGTACTTC.

The chain combines TRBV3-1 with TRBJ1-1; 7 nucleotides agree with TRBD1. The germline CDR1 and CDR2 sequences are LGHDT and YNNKEL (reference sequence). The J segment lost 4 bases and the V segment lost 7 bases, leaving 12 bases of the junction unmatched. CDR3 length: 15 amino acids. CDR3 DNA sequence: TGTGCCAGCAATGACAGGGAGAGTATGGGCACTGAAGCTTTCTTT. This codes for CASNDRESMGTEAFF.

A few counts support this clonotype. V is TRBV12-3 or TRBV12-4 and J is TRBJ2-1; 15 bases fit TRBD2. V lost 6 bases, J lost 0 bases, and 12 bases stayed unmatched. The CDR3 contains 20 residues. The CDR3 nucleotides are TGTGCCAGCAGGAAACCGGGGACTAGCGGGAGGATGAGCTCCTACAATGAGCAGTTCTTC. Encoded protein: CASRKPGTSGRMSSYNEQFF.

This clonotype was counted many times. The rearrangement links TRBV7-2 to TRBJ2-7; 9 bases align to TRBD1. The V gene's germline CDR1 is SGHTA and CDR2 FQGNSA. The CDR3 covers 15 residues. The J segment lost 4 bases and the V segment lost 5 bases, leaving 9 bases of the junction unmatched. The CDR3 DNA follows: TGTGCCAGCAGCCCCCAGGGGGACAGGGTGTACGAGCAGTACTTC. Amino acids: CASSPQGDRVYEQYF.

This clonotype was seen at least ten times. The CDR3 reads CASSSRRAYEQYF. The CDR3 nucleotides are TGTGCCAGCAGCTCTCGGAGGGCCTACGAGCAGTACTTC. V usage is TRBV7-2 and J usage is TRBJ2-7; D perhaps matches TRBD2 (6 bases). V lost 4 bases and J 2 bases, leaving 9 bases between the germline ends. This CDR3 contains 13 residues. Germline CDR1 SGHTA, CDR2 FQGNSA.